Below are 32 T cell receptor beta chains sequenced from a single sample in a study of cytotoxic CD8 clonotypes in ibrutinib-treated CLL. Method: immunoSEQ multiplex PCR; TCRdb's copy keeps in-frame clones and lacks some. The profile shows roughly 38,000 clones, roughly 49% of them singletons. The sample in question was PBMCs, obtained before ibrutinib treatment. The origin of the receptors is a human donor with chronic lymphocytic leukemia.

This clone was counted a few times. The rearrangement uses TRBV5-6 and TRBJ2-2; 7 bases are shared with TRBD2. Germline-derived CDR1 and CDR2 are SGHDT and YYEEEE. The J segment lost 1 base and the V segment lost 0 bases, leaving 6 bases of the junction unmatched. There are 17 residues in the CDR3. Here the CDR3 reads CASSLGSGGGNTGELFF. Written as DNA, the CDR3 is TGTGCCAGCAGCTTGGGTTCGGGAGGAGGGAACACCGGGGAGCTGTTTTTT.

This clone was detected ten times or more. This rearrangement joins TRBV6-5 to TRBJ2-7; D gene uncertain. V lost 2 bases to trimming and J lost 3 bases, with 11 bases between them. The CDR3 runs 14 residues. The germline V gene has CDR1 MNHEY and CDR2 SVGAGI. CDR3 in amino acids: CASSYGQTSYEQYF. The CDR3 DNA follows: TGTGCCAGCAGTTACGGGCAGACAAGCTACGAGCAGTACTTC.

The J gene is TRBJ1-1, the V gene TRBV10-3; D unclear. CDR1 and CDR2 from the germline V gene are ENHRY and SYGVKD. This CDR3 contains 14 residues. Trimming removed 4 bases from V and 2 bases from J, with 11 bases in between. The CDR3 region is CAISVARDNTEAFF. The CDR3 coding sequence is TGTGCCATCAGTGTGGCGAGGGATAACACTGAAGCTTTCTTT.

The rearrangement joins TRBV29-1 to TRBJ2-1; TRBD2 agrees at 13 bases. CDR3 length: 17 amino acids. The germline V gene encodes CDR1 SQVTM and CDR2 ANQGSEA. Trimming cost V 1 base and J 9 bases; bases outside gene matches: 12. Here the CDR3 reads CSVEVPSLAGGPGEQFF. In DNA form, the CDR3 reads TGCAGCGTTGAAGTGCCTTCACTAGCGGGGGGGCCCGGTGAGCAGTTCTTC.

The J gene is TRBJ2-7, the V gene TRBV7-3; D unresolved. The CDR3 has 14 amino acids. Germline V gene lookup returns CDR1 SGHTA and CDR2 FQGTGA. V was cut by 5 bases and J by 2 bases, with 13 bases left in between. The CDR3, as DNA: TGTGCCAGCAGCCTATACCTGGGGACCTACGAGCAGTACTTC. This translates into CASSLYLGTYEQYF.

This clone has more than one count but fewer than ten. CDR3 sequence (DNA): TGTGCCATCAGCGTTGACGTAGCGGGCGCGGACACTGAAGCTTTCTTT. This gives the protein CAISVDVAGADTEAFF. V usage is TRBV10-3 and J usage is TRBJ1-1, with no clear D. CDR1 ENHRY and CDR2 SYGVKD come from the germline V gene. CDR3 length: 16 amino acids. V was trimmed by 6 bases and J by 3 bases, leaving 20 bases between them.

This clone was seen a few times. This chain links TRBV18 with TRBJ1-1; D is unclear. The germline V gene encodes CDR1 KGHSH and CDR2 LQKENI. This CDR3 is built from 15 residues. V was pared by 2 bases and J by 1 base, with 11 bases between. The CDR3 DNA reads TGTGCCAGCTCACCAAGTAGGGCCGAGAACACTGAAGCTTTCTTT. It translates to CASSPSRAENTEAFF.

This clone has only a few counts. The chain has TRBV6-6 and TRBJ2-2; no reliable D call. The CDR3 spans 12 residues. Germline V gene data show CDR1 as MNHNY and CDR2 as SVGAGI (reference sequence). With 0 bases removed from V and 6 bases from J, the gap between germline ends came to 2 bases. CDR3 protein: CASSYSAGELFF. CDR3 bases: TGTGCCAGCAGTTACTCGGCCGGGGAGCTGTTTTTT.

The rearrangement joins TRBV7-9 to TRBJ1-2, with TRBD1 as a possible D gene (5 bases). Germline CDR1 SEHNR, CDR2 FQNEAQ (reference sequence). The V gene lost 6 bases and the J gene lost 2 bases, with 22 bases spanning the gap. The CDR3 runs 17 residues. The CDR3 bases are TGTGCCAGCAGTACTCCGGGACCTCGGATGGGGAACTATGGCTACACCTTC. It specifies CASSTPGPRMGNYGYTF.

The rearrangement joins TRBV4-3 to TRBJ2-1, with no clear D. Deletions cut 3 bases from V and 8 bases from J, with 5 bases between. Germline values: CDR1 LGHNA, CDR2 YSLEER. The CDR3 spans 11 residues. The CDR3 here is CASSQLYEQFF. Here the CDR3 DNA reads TGCGCCAGCAGCCAGCTTTATGAGCAGTTCTTC.

The chain recombines TRBV2 with TRBJ2-7; TRBD2 matches at 11 bases. There are 13 residues in the CDR3. Germline CDR1 reads SNHLY; CDR2 reads FYNNEI. The V segment lost 7 bases and the J segment 12 bases; nucleotides outside the gene matches: 11. This chain's CDR3 is CASMKGTSGKMYF. The DNA for the CDR3 is TGTGCCAGCATGAAGGGGACTAGCGGTAAAATGTACTTC.

The chain uses TRBV6-5 and TRBJ1-1, with a tentative D call TRBD1 (6 bases). Germline CDR1 and CDR2: MNHEY and SVGAGI. The length of the CDR3 is 13 residues. Deletions cut 6 bases from V and 4 bases from J, with 12 bases between. CDR3 protein: CASRPGHFTEAFF. CDR3 nucleotides: TGTGCCAGCAGGCCGGGACATTTCACTGAAGCTTTCTTT.

DNA for the CDR3: TGTGCCACCGCGGGGGAGGGCACTGAAGCTTTCTTT. Translated: CATAGEGTEAFF. This chain uses TRBV10-3 with TRBJ1-1, with D perhaps TRBD1 (5 bases). The CDR3 totals 12 residues. The V gene's germline CDR1 is ENHRY and CDR2 SYGVKD. V lost 10 bases, J lost 4 bases, and 13 bases lay in between.

The rearrangement links TRBV5-1 to TRBJ1-1, with D unclear. V was shortened by 5 bases and J by 8 bases, with 16 bases between the two germline ends. CDR3 length: 13 amino acids. Germline CDR1 and CDR2: SGHRS and YFSETQ. CDR3 DNA: TGCGCCAGCAGTTTCACATATCCTGGGGAAGCTTTCTTT. Encoded protein: CASSFTYPGEAFF. Full variable domain (outside the CDR3, taken from reference TRBV5-1 and TRBJ1-1): KAGVTQTPRYLIKTRGQQVTLSCSPISGHRSVSWYQQTPGQGLQFLFEYFSETQRNKGNFPGRFSGRQFSNSRSEMNVSTLELGDSALYLCASSFTYPGEAFFGQGTRLTVV.

This rearrangement joins TRBV18 to TRBJ1-2, with TRBD1 matching over 7 bases. Per germline, CDR1 KGHSH and CDR2 LQKENI. V gave up 3 bases and J gave up 7 bases; unmatched junction bases: 8. This CDR3 is built from 14 residues. The DNA of the CDR3 is TGTGCCAGCTCACCCCCGGGGCAGGGGGGTGGCTACACCTTC. Amino acid sequence: CASSPPGQGGGYTF. The variable domain in full, with the rest retrieved from reference TRBV18 and TRBJ1-2, is NAGVMQNPRHLVRRRGQEARLRCSPMKGHSHVYWYRQLPEEGLKFMVYLQKENIIDESGMPKERFSAEFPKEGPSILRIQQVVRGDSAAYFCASSPPGQGGGYTFGSGTRLTVV.

Only a few counts were recorded for this clone. V and J are TRBV11-2 and TRBJ1-1; 8 nucleotides align to TRBD1. The V gene's germline CDR1 is SGHAT and CDR2 FQNNGV. This CDR3 has 12 residues. The trim removed 1 base at V and 11 bases at J, leaving 3 bases unmatched. CDR3 bases: TGTGCCAGCAGCTTAGGGCAGGGGGCGGCTTTCTTT. It specifies CASSLGQGAAFF.

The chain recombines TRBV5-1 with TRBJ2-4; D is uncertain. The germline V gene has CDR1 SGHRS and CDR2 YFSETQ. The CDR3 sequence is 15 residues long. The V end lost 1 base, the J end lost 0 bases, and 8 bases lay between the germline ends. The CDR3 nucleotides read TGCGCCAGCAGCTTGTATCAAGAAGCCAAAAACATTCAGTACTTC. This sequence encodes CASSLYQEAKNIQYF.

The rearrangement links TRBV20-1 to TRBJ2-5; tentatively, D is TRBD2 (6 bases). V gave up 3 bases and J gave up 6 bases, with 8 bases separating them. The CDR3 is made up of 11 amino acids. Germline V CDR1 and CDR2: DFQATT, SNEGSKA (reference sequence). This CDR3 is CSARGRQTQYF. The CDR3, as DNA: TGCAGTGCTAGGGGGAGGCAGACCCAGTACTTC.

The CDR3 protein is CASSVGLGGLTLETQYF. The CDR3 DNA is TGTGCCAGCAGCGTGGGGTTGGGGGGTCTAACGCTCGAGACCCAGTACTTC. The chain has TRBV9 and TRBJ2-5, with D perhaps TRBD2 (6 bases). Germline V gene sequence: CDR1 SGDLS, CDR2 YYNGEE. Trimming took 2 bases from V and 5 from J, leaving 22 bases between them. The CDR3 length is 17 residues.

This clone has a handful of counts. The chain has TRBV6-5 and TRBJ2-7, with 7 bases matching TRBD1. Germline CDR1 MNHEY, CDR2 SVGAGI. The V and J ends lost 4 bases and 4 bases, in that order; junction bases with no gene match: 7. The CDR3 is 14 residues long. CDR3 nucleotide sequence: TGTGCCAGCAGTTCCCAGACAGGGCCTTACGAGCAGTACTTC. Protein: CASSSQTGPYEQYF.

This clone turned up a few times. The rearrangement joins TRBV2 to TRBJ1-1; no reliable D call. The CDR3 has 16 residues. CDR1 and CDR2 (germline): SNHLY, FYNNEI. Between the trimmed V and J ends, which lost 6 bases and 0 bases, there was a span of 17 bases. The CDR3, as DNA: TGTGCCAGCAGGGACCCGGGCCCACCTCTGAACACTGAAGCTTTCTTT. Encoded protein: CASRDPGPPLNTEAFF.

The rearrangement links TRBV9 to TRBJ2-1; 9 bases agree with TRBD1. This CDR3 has 15 amino acids. The ends lost 2 bases at V and 2 bases at J; junction bases unmatched: 2. Germline loops: CDR1 SGDLS, CDR2 YYNGEE. The CDR3, as DNA: TGTGCCAGCAGCGTCCGGGACAGGGCCTACAATGAGCAGTTCTTC. It codes for CASSVRDRAYNEQFF.

This chain connects TRBV10-3 to TRBJ2-1, with 7 positions matching TRBD2. V trimming: 6 bases; J trimming: 7 bases; junction bases outside the gene matches: 15. Germline CDR1 is ENHRY and CDR2 is SYGVKD. This CDR3 comprises 16 residues. The CDR3 coding sequence is TGTGCCATCAGACCCACTCGCGGGGGTGATAATAATGAGCAGTTCTTC. It encodes CAIRPTRGGDNNEQFF.

The sample holds a few counts of this clone. The V gene is TRBV6-1, the J gene TRBJ2-2; D perhaps matches TRBD1 (7 bases). V dropped 6 bases and J dropped 7 bases, with 12 bases sitting between them. Germline lookup yields CDR1 MNHNS and CDR2 SASEGT. The CDR3 is 13 residues long. The CDR3, as DNA: TGTGCCAGCAGCGGACAGGAGGGCGGGGAGCTGTTTTTT. This sequence encodes CASSGQEGGELFF.

The genes are TRBV7-8 and TRBJ1-1; TRBD1 might be the D (5 bases). The CDR3 is 13 residues long. CDR1 is SGHVS and CDR2 is FQNEAQ in the germline V gene. V lost 1 base to trimming and J lost 3 bases, with 6 bases between them. CDR3 nucleotide sequence: TGTGCCAGCAGCTTAGTAGGGGACACTGAAGCTTTCTTT. Translating gives CASSLVGDTEAFF.

In DNA form, the CDR3 reads TGTGCCGAATCTGGACAGGGGCCGGATACGCAGTATTTT. This encodes CAESGQGPDTQYF. The chain combines TRBV6-1 with TRBJ2-3; 9 positions agree with TRBD1. The germline CDR1 and CDR2 sequences are MNHNS and SASEGT. There are 13 residues in the CDR3. V trimming: 11 bases; J trimming: 6 bases; junction bases outside the gene matches: 9.

For the CDR3, the DNA is TGTGCCAGCAGGAAGACCGGGACAGGGGCTGGCGGGGAGCTGTTTTTT. This gives the protein CASRKTGTGAGGELFF. The V call is TRBV28, the J call TRBJ2-2; 10 bases fit TRBD1. Germline CDR1 MDHEN, CDR2 SYDVKM. The CDR3 spans 16 residues. The V segment lost 6 bases and the J segment 7 bases; nucleotides outside the gene matches: 11.

This clone was seen only a few times. The chain links TRBV2 to TRBJ2-7; tentatively, D is TRBD1 or TRBD2 (6 bases each). The V gene's germline CDR1 is SNHLY and CDR2 FYNNEI. The CDR3 covers 12 residues. Trimming cost V 4 bases and J 5 bases, with 9 bases left between them. CDR3 DNA: TGTGCCAGCAGTGGGGGGGCCCACGAGCAGTACTTC. This gives the protein CASSGGAHEQYF.

The chain is built from TRBV6-5 and TRBJ2-7, with D unresolved. CDR1 is MNHEY and CDR2 is SVGAGI in the germline V gene. The CDR3 is 13 residues long. The V and J ends lost 2 bases and 3 bases respectively, with 8 bases between them. For the CDR3, the DNA is TGTGCCAGCAGTTACGTAACGGGCTACGAGCAGTACTTC. Amino acid sequence: CASSYVTGYEQYF.

This clone was counted a few times. The genes are TRBV6-6 and TRBJ1-5, with TRBD1 as a possible D gene (5 bases). CDR3 size: 13 residues. Between the trimmed V and J ends, which lost 7 bases and 2 bases, there was a span of 9 bases. The V gene's germline CDR1 is MNHNY and CDR2 SVGAGI (reference sequence). DNA for the CDR3: TGTGCCAGCACAGAACAGGGCAATCAGCCCCAGCATTTT. Encoded protein: CASTEQGNQPQHF.

This chain links TRBV19 with TRBJ2-5; D possibly corresponds to TRBD1 (6 bases). V gave up 6 bases and J gave up 3 bases, with 14 bases separating them. CDR1 is LNHDA and CDR2 is SQIVND in the germline V gene (reference sequence). This CDR3 has 14 amino acids. CDR3 in amino acids: CASSTNRDKETQYF. The CDR3 DNA is TGTGCCAGTAGCACGAACAGGGATAAAGAGACCCAGTACTTC.

This clone turned up a few times. The V call is TRBV7-9, the J call TRBJ2-6; TRBD1 matches at 7 bases. With 5 bases clipped from V and 2 bases from J, the junction kept 3 bases outside the gene matches. Germline V gene data show CDR1 as SEHNR and CDR2 as FQNEAQ (reference sequence). The CDR3 is made up of 15 amino acids. CDR3 sequence (DNA): TGTGCCAGCAGCCTCACAGGGGCTGGGGCCAACGTCCTGACTTTC. Translation gives CASSLTGAGANVLTF.